The sequence of this T cell receptor beta chain was determined in a study of blood T cells in healthy people across ages. Germline CDR1 reads DFQATT; CDR2 reads SNEGSKA (reference sequence). This CDR3 comprises 16 residues. Primers used in a second PCR of roughly 6 to 11 cycles were a sample-barcoded 5' primer and a J-beta primer mix. MiXCR was run by TCRdb on the 5' RACE reads, yielding one entry per CDR3 protein. The table records some 1.5 million distinct CDR3 sequences, roughly 27% of them present only once. The sequence derives from a woman in her twenties or thirties in good health. The V gene is TRBV20-1, the J gene TRBJ2-4; weak D call: TRBD2 (5 bases). The end of the DNA aligns better with TRBJ2-5, so the J call may be wrong. Sequenced: blood. The CDR3 loop is CSARLSPSRPQETQYF. CDR3 nucleotide sequence: TGCAGTGCTAGATTAAGCCCTAGCAGGCCACAAGAGACCCAGTACTTC.